This TCR beta chain was documented in a study of tumor-infiltrating lymphocytes in oesophageal squamous cell carcinoma. Germline V gene lookup returns CDR1 SGHTA and CDR2 FQGNSA. CDR3 length: 16 amino acids. TCRdb re-derived calls from the PCR reads in MiXCR, one entry per CDR3 protein. The sample records about 20,000 distinct CDR3 sequences, under 40% being singletons. V is TRBV7-2 and J is TRBJ2-5, with 11 bases identical to TRBD2. The better agreement between TRBJ2-1 and the DNA end casts doubt on the J call. What was sequenced was blood. The receptor was derived from a male donor with esophageal squamous cell carcinoma. CDR3 nucleotide sequence: TGTGCCAGCAGCCTAGGTTTTAGCGGGGGGGACAATGAGCAGTTCTTC. Translated, it gives CASSLGFSGGDNEQFF.